This record looks at one T cell receptor (beta chain) sequence and its context. The data belong to a study of a mutant IDH1 vaccine in newly diagnosed glioma. Time point of the sample: baseline, week 1 (first vaccination visit). Described treatment: pre-vaccination baseline after standard-of-care therapy. Looked up from germline, CDR1 is WSHSY and CDR2 is SAAADI. Trimming pared 4 bases from V and 6 bases from J, leaving 9 bases between. The length of the CDR3 is 13 residues. The assay was immunoSEQ multiplex PCR, and TCRdb's table has in-frame clones only and misses some. The sample has some 70,000 clones, 79% seen once.

This TCR was sampled from a man aged 50 to 60 with glioma. This chain uses TRBV10-2 with TRBJ2-2; D is undetermined. The source material was PBMCs, sampled from a glioma patient treated with radiotherapy, temozolomide or both. The CDR3 nucleotides read TGCGCCAGCAGTGCTGGGGTCCCCGGGGAGCTGTTTTTT. Protein: CASSAGVPGELFF.